This T cell receptor (beta chain) appears in the sequencing data of a study of blood T cell repertoires in COVID-19. Per the study methods: Reference gene primer amplification in the assay estimated nucleated cell counts. The method was immunoSEQ multiplex PCR; TCRdb's version includes in-frame clones alone and lacks a portion of them. V and J calls and clone size are given by that table; D and trimming were obtained from the DNA. The sample shows about 63,000 clones, roughly 76% of them seen only once. This CDR3 has 15 amino acids. V was clipped by 7 bases and J by 2 bases; unmatched bases: 11. Germline lookup yields CDR1 MNHNY and CDR2 SVGAGI (reference sequence).

The chain is built from TRBV6-6 and TRBJ2-7; TRBD1 matches 7 bases. The clonotype was recovered from a woman older than 75 with acute or convalescent COVID-19. Material: peripheral blood. The CDR3 DNA reads TGTGCCAGCACTGTCCTCCCGGACAGGACCTACGAGCAGTACTTC. Protein sequence: CASTVLPDRTYEQYF.